This T cell receptor (beta chain) was identified during a study of blood T cell repertoires in COVID-19. Authors' processing steps: From reference gene primer amplification, estimates of nucleated cell counts were derived. Here immunoSEQ multiplex PCR was the method, and the copy in TCRdb shows in-frame clones only, minus some. V, J and clone size reflect that table, while D and trimming were determined from the DNA. The repertoire includes approximately 240,000 clones, around 84% of them detected once, and 5% to 6.5% sits in the top ten. Germline V gene lookup returns CDR1 SGHNT and CDR2 YYREEE (reference sequence). There are 15 residues in the CDR3. Trimming removed 2 bases from V and 6 bases from J; junction bases left unmatched: 7.

The chain couples TRBV5-4 to TRBJ2-1; 8 bases map to TRBD2. Sequenced: peripheral blood. The source is a woman aged 60 to 75 who had recovered from COVID-19. The CDR3 DNA sequence: TGTGCCAGCAGCTTAGGAGCGGGGGCCCCCAATGAGCAGTTCTTC. Translated: CASSLGAGAPNEQFF.